This paragraph reports one T cell receptor beta chain. This clonotype came up many times. The antigen this receptor binds is unknown. The record has no base qualities; no much larger clone is one base away. CDR1 SGHTA and CDR2 FQGTGA were looked up in the germline V gene. The CDR3 has 14 amino acids, counting the end cysteine and phenylalanine. The CDR3 DNA has 42 bases and is translated from base 1. V and J lose 5 bases and 4 bases, and a span of 12 bases separates them. The data stem from a study of T-cell reconstitution after alpha-beta-depleted transplantation in children (dated by TCRdb to 2016 to 2017). At the level of the whole study: T-cell immune reconstitution after TCRalphabeta/CD19-depleted allogeneic hematopoietic cell transplantation in children was quantitatively tracked in the study by means of TCR repertoire profiling.

Sample treatment or condition, as interpreted from the label and publication: allogeneic hematopoietic cell transplantation with graft depleted of TCRalphabeta T cells and CD19 B cells. TCRalphabeta/CD19-depleted allogeneic hematopoietic cell grafts were given to the transplant recipients, all of whom were children. The method behind the library was PCR. Sequencing was performed on an Illumina HiSeq 2500. To normalize quantification of the TCRbeta repertoire, the TCR libraries were built with molecular barcoding that relied on unique molecular identifiers. TCRdb passed the public sequencing reads through fastp at Q25 and MiXCR, retaining productive beta sequences. Entries that share a CDR3 protein sequence are merged under the most common genes and DNA. This sample gives about 27,000 distinct CDR3 sequences in total; roughly 5.7% of them show up just once. In total, the top ten clones hold roughly 7% of the sample.

The paper as a whole reports these results and caveats: The high TCRbeta diversity at day 60 in some patients was ascribed to recipient T cells and intrathymic progenitors that had survived conditioning. About two months after transplant, the apparently early recovery of alphabetaT-cell counts reportedly depended on just several hundred clones that had expanded rapidly and came from non-depleted graft cells. Over subsequent months, a decline in hyperexpanded clone frequencies was noted, and after one year, T-cell counts and TCRbeta diversity were mostly ascribed to newly produced T cells.

The origin of this receptor is a male patient aged 10-17 years who had a stem cell transplant for acute myeloid leukemia, so the T cells may come from the graft donor. The rearranged chain carries TRBV7-3 and TRBJ2-1; tentative D gene TRBD2, with 5 bases matching. The sequencing here drew on PBMCs, mostly from graft donor cells, taken 180 days after TCRalphabeta/CD19-depleted stem cell transplant. The CDR3 has the sequence CASSRWSGYNEQFF. The DNA sequence is as follows: TGTGCCAGCAGCCGCTGGTCGGGATACAATGAGCAGTTCTTC.